This TCR beta chain was recovered during a study of Graves' ophthalmopathy and Graves' hyperthyroidism. Germline V gene sequence: CDR1 MGHRA, CDR2 YSYEKL. V gave up 1 base and J gave up 1 base, with 7 bases separating them. The CDR3 consists of 15 residues. Amplified TCR beta CDR3 regions were obtained using RNA transcripts as template. Investigators did first-round RT-PCR with HTBI primers, then second-round multiplex PCR. From the multiplex PCR reads, TCRdb called clonotypes with MiXCR, one entry per CDR3 protein. Among over 200,000 distinct CDR3 sequences, just under 30% were seen once, and the ten largest hold over 7.5%. This clonotype was counted a single time.

The sequenced sample consisted of peripheral blood. This sequence joins TRBV4-1 and TRBJ2-2, with a tentative D call TRBD1 (5 bases). The TCR was taken from a man aged 50-59 years with Graves' ophthalmopathy. The DNA for the CDR3 is TGCGCCAGCAGCCAAGGACAGTGGAACACCGGGGAGCTGTTTTTT. Its translation is CASSQGQWNTGELFF.